Listed below are T cell receptor beta chains from one sample, sequenced in a study of beta chain features in type 1 diabetes. Repertoires were generated with immunoSEQ multiplex PCR, while TCRdb's copy carries only in-frame clones and drops some. The sample contains 300,000 or so clones, around 9.7% of which appear only once. The sample taken for sequencing was central memory CD4+ T cells from blood. Source of these receptors: a man younger than 45 with type 1 diabetes. Each CDR3 is given with its conserved first and last residue. D genes are given only for firm matches. Some rows mark clone size as missing; the rest say once, few, many or name a class of expanded clone.

D,J,V,size,CDR3,DNA
.,TRBJ2-6,TRBV5-4,once,CASSTPQGGSGANVLTF,TGTGCCAGCAGTACCCCACAGGGCGGATCTGGGGCCAACGTCCTGACTTTC
TRBD1,TRBJ2-5,TRBV10-2,few,CASRRGQGGGTQYF,TGCGCCAGCAGGAGGGGACAGGGGGGAGGGACCCAGTACTTC
.,TRBJ2-3,TRBV4-1,few,CASSQVPGLTDTQYF,TGCGCCAGCAGCCAAGTTCCCGGGCTTACAGATACGCAGTATTTT
.,TRBJ1-4,TRBV27,few,CASREQGPNEKLFF,TGTGCCAGCAGAGAACAGGGCCCTAATGAAAAACTGTTTTTT
.,TRBJ1-2,TRBV18,few,CASSPVALEGYTF,TGTGCCAGCTCCCCCGTTGCGTTAGAGGGCTACACCTTC
.,TRBJ2-4,TRBV27,.,CASTVGGTPSRVAKNIQYF,TGTGCCAGCACCGTAGGGGGGACCCCGAGCCGGGTAGCCAAAAACATTCAGTACTTC
TRBD2,TRBJ2-3,TRBV5-1,many,CASSLATSGDTDTQYF,TGCGCCAGCAGCTTGGCGACTAGCGGGGACACAGATACGCAGTATTTT
.,TRBJ2-7,TRBV29-1,.,CSVMGISYEQYF,TGCAGCGTTATGGGGATCTCCTACGAGCAGTACTTC
TRBD1,TRBJ1-4,TRBV7-9,few,CASSLTGVGWLFF,TGTGCCAGCAGCTTGACAGGGGTTGGGTGGCTGTTTTTT
TRBD1,TRBJ1-6,TRBV11-2,.,CASREGANSPLHF,TGTGCCAGCAGGGAGGGGGCAAATTCACCCCTCCACTTT
.,TRBJ2-3,TRBV11-2,many,CASSQMQLSTDTQYF,TGTGCCAGCAGCCAAATGCAGCTGAGCACAGATACGCAGTATTTT
.,TRBJ1-5,TRBV5-1,.,CASSPLGGTQPQHF,TGCGCCAGCAGCCCGTTAGGGGGGACTCAGCCCCAGCATTTT
.,TRBJ2-1,TRBV11-3,.,CASTTGTSYNEQFF,TGTGCCAGCACCACGGGAACTTCCTACAATGAGCAGTTCTTC
.,TRBJ1-1,TRBV10-1,.,CASSESGGGTEAFF,TGCGCCAGCAGTGAGTCGGGGGGTGGCACTGAAGCTTTCTTT
TRBD1,TRBJ2-1,TRBV7-9,.,CASSSRDSYNEQFF,TGTGCCAGCAGCTCCCGGGACAGCTACAATGAGCAGTTCTTC
TRBD1,TRBJ1-1,TRBV18,.,CASSPGRQGEAFF,TGTGCCAGCTCACCCGGAAGACAGGGGGAAGCTTTCTTT
.,TRBJ2-2,TRBV11-2,few,CASNKQYDTGELFF,TGTGCCAGCAATAAACAGTACGACACCGGGGAGCTGTTTTTT